There are many counts of the clone carrying this T cell receptor (beta chain). Its target is unknown. Trimming left V 0 bases short and J 0 bases short, with 13 bases between. CDR1 ENHRY and CDR2 SYGVKD come from the germline V gene. CDR3 length equals 17 residues. The data originate from a study of T-cell reconstitution after alpha-beta-depleted transplantation in children. Findings of the study overall: Recipient T cells and thymic progenitors that survived were the source of the high TCRbeta diversity seen at day 60 in some patients. Newly produced T cells mostly provided counts and TCRbeta diversity after one year, as hyperexpanded clones declined. By about two months after transplant, alpha-beta T cells reportedly arose from several hundred graft clones that had expanded.

Preparation of the TCRbeta library involved a method that used unique molecular identifiers. TCRdb processed the PCR reads anew with MiXCR; each CDR3 protein has one entry. The repertoire includes approximately 99,000 distinct CDR3 sequences, approximately 6% of them detected once, and roughly 23% sits in the top ten. The sequencing here drew on PBMCs, mostly from graft donor cells, taken 360 days after TCRalphabeta/CD19-depleted stem cell transplant. The TCR originated in a male patient between 2 and 15 years old who had a stem cell transplant for acute lymphoblastic leukemia, so the T cells may come from the graft donor. The V and J genes are TRBV10-3 and TRBJ2-3, with D maybe TRBD2 (5 bases). In DNA form, the CDR3 reads TGTGCCATCAGTGAGTCGACTCGAGCGGCTAGCACAGATACGCAGTATTTT. Translation gives CAISESTRAASTDTQYF.